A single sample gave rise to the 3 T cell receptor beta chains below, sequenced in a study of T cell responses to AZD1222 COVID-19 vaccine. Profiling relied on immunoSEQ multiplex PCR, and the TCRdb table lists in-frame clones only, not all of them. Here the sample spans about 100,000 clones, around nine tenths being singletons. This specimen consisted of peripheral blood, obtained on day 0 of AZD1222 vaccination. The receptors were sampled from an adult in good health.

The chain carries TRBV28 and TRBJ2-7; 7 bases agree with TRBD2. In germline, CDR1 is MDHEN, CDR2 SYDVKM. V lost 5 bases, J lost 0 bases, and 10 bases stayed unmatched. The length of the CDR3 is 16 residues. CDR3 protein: CASSHLLARSSYEQYF. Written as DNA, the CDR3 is TGTGCCAGCAGTCACCTACTAGCGAGGAGCTCCTACGAGCAGTACTTC.

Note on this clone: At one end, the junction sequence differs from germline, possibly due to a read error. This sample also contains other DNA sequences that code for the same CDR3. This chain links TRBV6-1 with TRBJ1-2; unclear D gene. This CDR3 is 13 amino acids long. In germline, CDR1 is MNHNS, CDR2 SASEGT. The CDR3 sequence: CASSEVSYYGYTF. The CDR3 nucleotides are TGTGCCAGTAGTGAAGTCAGCTACTATGGCTACACCTTC.

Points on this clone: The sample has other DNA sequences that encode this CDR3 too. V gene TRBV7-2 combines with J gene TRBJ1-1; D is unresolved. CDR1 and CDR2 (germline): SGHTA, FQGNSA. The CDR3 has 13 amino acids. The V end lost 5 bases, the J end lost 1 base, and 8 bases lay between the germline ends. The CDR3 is CASSLGQNTEAFF. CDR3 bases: TGTGCCAGCAGCCTAGGGCAGAACACTGAAGCTTTCTTT.